Listed below are T cell receptor beta chains from one sample, sequenced in a study of beta chain features in type 1 diabetes. TCRdb's copy holds only in-frame clones and misses some; the assay was immunoSEQ multiplex PCR. The profile shows some 160,000 clones, 7% to 9.5% of them singletons. Specimen: central memory CD4+ T cells from blood. The receptors here all came from a woman younger than 45 with type 1 diabetes. The CDR3 runs from the conserved cysteine through the conserved F or W. Fields, in order: clone size, V gene, CDR3 protein. Only some rows state a clone size, as once, few, many or a class for expanded clones.

>few|TRBV10-3
CAIRLRGEAFF
>few|TRBV5-1
CASSHTSGRDTQYF
>few|TRBV11-3
CASSFGSSGGNEQFF
>NA|TRBV5-1
CASRQAPGTSGLYEQYF
>few|TRBV18
CASSAQSSGIITDTQYF
>NA|TRBV30
CAWSAGLDAGYTF
>NA|TRBV28
CASSRSQGGSYEQYF
>NA|TRBV5-1
CASSFRTGTSYEQYF
>NA|TRBV9
CASSVEDSVNEQFF
>NA|TRBV29-1
CSVRLAGDRSEQFF